A selection of T cell receptor beta chains follows, all from one sample in a study of blood T cell repertoires in COVID-19. TCRdb keeps only in-frame clones here, not all; method: immunoSEQ multiplex PCR. The table records approximately 140,000 clones, approximately 85% of them present only once. Sequenced sample: PBMCs or T cells enriched from blood (not recorded which). These receptors all come from a woman aged 50 to 60 with acute COVID-19. Each CDR3 is given with its conserved first and last residue.

v_call: TRBV5-6; j_call: TRBJ2-7; cdr3_aa: CASSLNRRGQYF
v_call: TRBV10-3; j_call: TRBJ1-2; cdr3_aa: CAISAAQGNYGYTF
v_call: TRBV25-1; j_call: TRBJ2-7; cdr3_aa: CASSGEDYEQYF
v_call: TRBV10-3; j_call: TRBJ2-1; cdr3_aa: CAISPGLAGLEQFF
v_call: TRBV7-2; j_call: TRBJ1-5; cdr3_aa: CASSQIISNQPQHF
v_call: TRBV7-2; j_call: TRBJ1-1; cdr3_aa: CASSQRQGISEAFF
v_call: TRBV18; j_call: TRBJ1-5; cdr3_aa: CASSAEARGRQPQHF
v_call: TRBV2; j_call: TRBJ1-6; cdr3_aa: CASIFPGTGDSPLHF
v_call: TRBV28; j_call: TRBJ2-7; cdr3_aa: CASSPREAGYEQYF
v_call: TRBV11-3; j_call: TRBJ2-5; cdr3_aa: CASSFSGSETQYF
v_call: TRBV6-5; j_call: TRBJ1-2; cdr3_aa: CASIDTGGSYGYTF
v_call: TRBV5-4; j_call: TRBJ2-7; cdr3_aa: CASSSGQGLRYEQYF
v_call: TRBV20-1; j_call: TRBJ2-2; cdr3_aa: CSASPLAGGITGELFF
v_call: TRBV24-1; j_call: TRBJ2-1; cdr3_aa: CATSDPQGVDYNEQFF
v_call: TRBV2; j_call: TRBJ2-5; cdr3_aa: CARRGTGGRETQYF
v_call: TRBV5-1; j_call: TRBJ2-6; cdr3_aa: CASRGGVVAGLSGANVLTF
v_call: TRBV7-3; j_call: TRBJ2-6; cdr3_aa: CASSRQGTAGSGANVLTF
v_call: TRBV2; j_call: TRBJ2-7; cdr3_aa: CASSEWLAGYEQYF
v_call: TRBV18; j_call: TRBJ2-1; cdr3_aa: CASSPGLDTYNEQFF
v_call: TRBV5-8; j_call: TRBJ2-4; cdr3_aa: CASSQGQGLAKNIQYF
v_call: TRBV9; j_call: TRBJ2-1; cdr3_aa: CASSVGLASYNEQFF
v_call: TRBV5-1; j_call: TRBJ1-2; cdr3_aa: CASSLVEADGYTF
v_call: TRBV2; j_call: TRBJ1-1; cdr3_aa: CASGFAAGGGGTEAFF
v_call: TRBV24-1; j_call: TRBJ2-1; cdr3_aa: CATSVSEGRAGGNEQFF
v_call: TRBV30; j_call: TRBJ2-7; cdr3_aa: CAWSEQRESEQYF
v_call: TRBV5-1; j_call: TRBJ2-5; cdr3_aa: CASSLEGQETQYF
v_call: TRBV7-2; j_call: TRBJ2-1; cdr3_aa: CASSSSKAGRWNEQFF
v_call: TRBV5-4; j_call: TRBJ2-5; cdr3_aa: CASSLGLAGRGETQYF
v_call: TRBV5-4; j_call: TRBJ1-1; cdr3_aa: CASSLGQGSMNTEAFF
v_call: TRBV19; j_call: TRBJ1-2; cdr3_aa: CASSISVGRLNYGYTF